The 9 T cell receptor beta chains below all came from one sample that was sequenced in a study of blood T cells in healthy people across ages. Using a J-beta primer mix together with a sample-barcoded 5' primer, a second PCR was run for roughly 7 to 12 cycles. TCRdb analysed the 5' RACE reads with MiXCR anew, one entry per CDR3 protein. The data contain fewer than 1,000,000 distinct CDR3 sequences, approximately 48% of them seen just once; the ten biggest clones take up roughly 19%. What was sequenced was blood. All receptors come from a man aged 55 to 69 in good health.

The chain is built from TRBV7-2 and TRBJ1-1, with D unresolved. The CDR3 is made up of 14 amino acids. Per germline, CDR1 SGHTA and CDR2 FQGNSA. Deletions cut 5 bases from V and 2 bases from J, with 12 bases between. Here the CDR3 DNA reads TGTGCCAGCAGCAAAGGACTTCTTAACACTGAAGCTTTCTTT. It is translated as CASSKGLLNTEAFF.

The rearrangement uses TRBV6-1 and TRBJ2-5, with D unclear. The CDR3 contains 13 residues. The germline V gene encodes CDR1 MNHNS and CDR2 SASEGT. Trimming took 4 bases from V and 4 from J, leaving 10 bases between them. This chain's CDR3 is CASSGVVSETQYF. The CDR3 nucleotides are TGTGCCAGCAGTGGGGTAGTTTCAGAGACCCAGTACTTC.

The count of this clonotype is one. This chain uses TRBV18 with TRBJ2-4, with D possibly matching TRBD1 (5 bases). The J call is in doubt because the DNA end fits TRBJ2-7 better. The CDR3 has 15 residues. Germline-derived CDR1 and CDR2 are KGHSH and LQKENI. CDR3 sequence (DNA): TGTGCCAGCGGGCGGCTAGTGGGGCTCTCCTACGAGCAGTACTTC. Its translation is CASGRLVGLSYEQYF.

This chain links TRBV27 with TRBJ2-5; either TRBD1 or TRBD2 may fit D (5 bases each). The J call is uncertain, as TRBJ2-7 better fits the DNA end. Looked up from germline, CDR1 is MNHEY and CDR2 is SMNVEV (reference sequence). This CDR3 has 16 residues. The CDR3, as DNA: TGTGCCAGCAGTTTAGAAGGCCAGAGGGGCGCGGGCGAGCAGTACTTC. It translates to CASSLEGQRGAGEQYF.

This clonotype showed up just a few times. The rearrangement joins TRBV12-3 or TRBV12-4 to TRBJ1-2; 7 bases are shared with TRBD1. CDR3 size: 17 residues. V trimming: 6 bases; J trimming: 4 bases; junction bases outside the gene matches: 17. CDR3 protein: CASSSSLTGILGYGYTF. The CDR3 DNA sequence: TGTGCCAGCAGCTCGTCACTGACAGGGATCCTCGGCTATGGCTACACCTTC.

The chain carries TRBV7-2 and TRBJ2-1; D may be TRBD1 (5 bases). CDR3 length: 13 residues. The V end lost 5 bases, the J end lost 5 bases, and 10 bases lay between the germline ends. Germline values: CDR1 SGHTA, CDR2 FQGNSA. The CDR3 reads CASSKTANNEQFF. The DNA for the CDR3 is TGTGCCAGCAGCAAGACAGCCAACAATGAGCAGTTCTTC.

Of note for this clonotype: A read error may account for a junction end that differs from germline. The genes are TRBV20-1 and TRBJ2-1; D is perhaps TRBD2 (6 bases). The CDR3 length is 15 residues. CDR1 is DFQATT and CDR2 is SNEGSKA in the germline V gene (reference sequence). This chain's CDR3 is CSARDAPGVVNEQFF. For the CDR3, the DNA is TGCAGTGCTAGAGATGCTCCGGGGGTGGTGAATGAGCAGTTTTTC.

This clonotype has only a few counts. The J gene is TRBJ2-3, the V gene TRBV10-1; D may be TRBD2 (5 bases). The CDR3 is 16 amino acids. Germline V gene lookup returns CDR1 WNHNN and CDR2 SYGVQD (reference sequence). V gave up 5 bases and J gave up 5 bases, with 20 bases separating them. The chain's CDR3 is CASSICGVPSGDTQYF. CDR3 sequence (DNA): TGCGCCAGCAGTATATGTGGGGTCCCAAGCGGAGATACGCAGTATTTT.

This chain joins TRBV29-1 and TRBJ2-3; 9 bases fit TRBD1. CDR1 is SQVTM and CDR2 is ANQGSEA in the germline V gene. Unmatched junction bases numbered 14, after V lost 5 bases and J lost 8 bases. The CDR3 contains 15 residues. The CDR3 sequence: CSVPPGGTGFGTQYF. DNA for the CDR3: TGCAGCGTTCCACCTGGGGGGACAGGGTTTGGTACGCAGTATTTT.